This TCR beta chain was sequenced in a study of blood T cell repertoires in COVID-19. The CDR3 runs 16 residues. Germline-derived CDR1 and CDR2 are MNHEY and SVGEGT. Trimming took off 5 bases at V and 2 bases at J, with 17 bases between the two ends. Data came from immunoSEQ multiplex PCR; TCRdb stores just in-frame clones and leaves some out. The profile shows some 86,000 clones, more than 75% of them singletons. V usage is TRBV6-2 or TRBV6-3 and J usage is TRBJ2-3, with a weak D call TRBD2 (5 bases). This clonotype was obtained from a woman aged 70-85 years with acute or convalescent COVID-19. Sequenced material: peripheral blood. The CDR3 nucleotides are TGTGCCAGCAGTCCGCGCCGGGGAACGTACACAGATACGCAGTATTTT. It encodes CASSPRRGTYTDTQYF.